The 12 T cell receptor beta chains below come from one sample, sequenced in a study of control samples from healthy donors and cancer patients (dated by TCRdb to 2020 to 2021). Library prep was done by the immunoSEQ multiplex PCR assay. The immuneACCESS repertoire file appears here via TCRdb, limited to in-frame rearrangements. These files lack a portion of the clones; in checked studies, under half of the deficit traces to unresolved V genes, and the cause of the others is not known. The table for this sample lists around 68,000 clones; 83% of them were counted only once. The ten largest account for more than 15% of the sample. Source material: blood. These TCRs come from a man between 60 and 70 years old in good health.

This chain joins TRBV28 and TRBJ2-7; 9 bases are shared with TRBD1. The germline CDR1 and CDR2 sequences are MDHEN and SYDVKM. The CDR3 runs 15 residues. J lost 3 bases, V lost 5 bases, and 8 bases had no gene match. In DNA, the CDR3 is TGTGCCAGCAGTATCCCGGACAGGGGAAACTACGAGCAGTACTTC. This translates into CASSIPDRGNYEQYF. The variable domain in full, completed from reference TRBV28 and TRBJ2-7, reads DVKVTQSSRYLVKRTGEKVFLECVQDMDHENMFWYRQDPGLGLRLIYFSYDVKMKEKGDIPEGYSVSREKKERFSLILESASTNQTSMYLCASSIPDRGNYEQYFGPGTRLTVT.

The gene calls are TRBV10-3 and TRBJ2-1; D gene ambiguous. The V end was cut by 10 bases, the J end by 8 bases, with 12 bases between. This CDR3 is 11 amino acids long. CDR1 is ENHRY, CDR2 SYGVKD, per germline. CDR3 loop: CATTQLYEQFF. DNA of the CDR3: TGTGCCACGACCCAACTTTATGAGCAGTTCTTC.

This chain connects TRBV25-1 to TRBJ2-7; 14 bases map to TRBD2. Germline loops: CDR1 MGHDK, CDR2 SYGVNS. The length of the CDR3 is 16 residues. Trimming cost V 4 bases and J 6 bases; bases outside gene matches: 8. CDR3 loop: CASSARLAGGPLEQYF. The CDR3 DNA follows: TGTGCCAGCAGTGCCCGACTAGCGGGAGGGCCTCTCGAGCAGTACTTC.

The chain joins TRBV5-1 to TRBJ2-4, with D perhaps given as TRBD1 or TRBD2 (6 bases each). Germline CDR1 reads SGHRS; CDR2 reads YFSETQ. There are 16 residues in the CDR3. V was pared by 4 bases and J by 1 base, with 15 bases between. The DNA of the CDR3 is TGCGCCAGCAGCCCGACAGGAGGGGCGGCCAAAAACATTCAGTACTTC. Translated, it gives CASSPTGGAAKNIQYF.

The chain combines TRBV28 with TRBJ1-1, with D unclear. There are 16 residues in the CDR3. Germline lookup yields CDR1 MDHEN and CDR2 SYDVKM. The V end lost 3 bases, the J end lost 0 bases, and 14 bases lay between the germline ends. CDR3 protein: CASSFGVSLMNTEAFF. The CDR3, as DNA: TGTGCCAGCAGTTTCGGGGTCAGTTTAATGAACACTGAAGCTTTCTTT.

This chain connects TRBV6-2 or TRBV6-3 to TRBJ2-3; D gene uncertain. The ends were cut back, 5 bases at V and 0 bases at J, with 12 bases in the middle. There are 15 residues in the CDR3. Per the germline V gene, CDR1 is MNHEY and CDR2 is SVGEGT. CDR3 region: CASSVRKLSTDTQYF. The CDR3 nucleotides read TGTGCCAGCAGTGTACGGAAGCTAAGCACAGATACGCAGTATTTT.

For the CDR3, the DNA is TGTGCCAGCAGCCACAGGGGGCAGACCTACGAGCAGTACTTC. Amino acids: CASSHRGQTYEQYF. The chain has TRBV5-5 and TRBJ2-7; 9 bases are shared with TRBD1. The V segment lost 4 bases and the J segment 2 bases; nucleotides outside the gene matches: 4. Per germline, CDR1 SGHKS and CDR2 YYEKEE (reference sequence). The CDR3 length is 14 residues.

V usage is TRBV5-4 and J usage is TRBJ1-6; 10 positions match TRBD1. The V gene end was trimmed by 10 bases and the J gene end by 7 bases; junction bases not matched to a gene: 5. Germline CDR1 reads SGHNT; CDR2 reads YYREEE (reference sequence). This CDR3 is built from 13 residues. DNA for the CDR3: TGTGCCGGATGGGACAGGGGAAATTCACCCCTCCACTTT. This gives the protein CAGWDRGNSPLHF. Combining the CDR3 with reference TRBV5-4 and TRBJ1-6 gives the whole variable domain ETGVTQSPTHLIKTRGQQVTLRCSSQSGHNTVSWYQQALGQGPQFIFQYYREEENGRGNFPPRFSGLQFPNYSSELNVNALELDDSALYLCAGWDRGNSPLHFGNGTRLTVT.

The rearrangement joins TRBV9 to TRBJ2-2; D is uncertain. V was cut by 0 bases and J by 3 bases, with 6 bases left in between. Germline values: CDR1 SGDLS, CDR2 YYNGEE. This CDR3 spans 14 amino acids. The CDR3 bases are TGTGCCAGCAGCGTAGTGCCGTACACCGGGGAGCTGTTTTTT. Encoded protein: CASSVVPYTGELFF.

There are a few counts of this clone. This sequence joins TRBV4-3 and TRBJ2-3; the D is unclear. Germline V gives CDR1 LGHNA, CDR2 YSLEER. Trimming took 0 bases from V and 4 from J, leaving 14 bases between them. The CDR3 loop spans 16 amino acids. The CDR3 here is CASSQDGLVGADTQYF. CDR3 coding DNA: TGCGCCAGCAGCCAAGATGGGCTAGTCGGCGCAGATACGCAGTATTTT.

This clone was observed once. The rearrangement links TRBV24-1 to TRBJ1-4, with a possible D match to TRBD1 (5 bases). Germline CDR1 reads KGHDR; CDR2 reads SFDVKD. Trimming removed 7 bases from V and 5 bases from J, with 10 bases in between. The CDR3 contains 13 residues. DNA for the CDR3: TGTGCCACCAGCAAAGGGGCGAATGAAAAACTGTTTTTT. This sequence encodes CATSKGANEKLFF.

The chain employs TRBV28 and TRBJ1-5, with a tentative D call TRBD1 (5 bases). This CDR3 has 19 amino acids. V gave up 3 bases and J gave up 0 bases, with 21 bases separating them. Germline V gene data show CDR1 as MDHEN and CDR2 as SYDVKM. CDR3 nucleotide sequence: TGTGCCAGCAGTTTTTTGGCTGGGGGTGGTTTTTATAGCAATCAGCCCCAGCATTTT. Translating gives CASSFLAGGGFYSNQPQHF. Full variable domain (outside the CDR3, taken from reference TRBV28 and TRBJ1-5): DVKVTQSSRYLVKRTGEKVFLECVQDMDHENMFWYRQDPGLGLRLIYFSYDVKMKEKGDIPEGYSVSREKKERFSLILESASTNQTSMYLCASSFLAGGGFYSNQPQHFGDGTRLSIL.